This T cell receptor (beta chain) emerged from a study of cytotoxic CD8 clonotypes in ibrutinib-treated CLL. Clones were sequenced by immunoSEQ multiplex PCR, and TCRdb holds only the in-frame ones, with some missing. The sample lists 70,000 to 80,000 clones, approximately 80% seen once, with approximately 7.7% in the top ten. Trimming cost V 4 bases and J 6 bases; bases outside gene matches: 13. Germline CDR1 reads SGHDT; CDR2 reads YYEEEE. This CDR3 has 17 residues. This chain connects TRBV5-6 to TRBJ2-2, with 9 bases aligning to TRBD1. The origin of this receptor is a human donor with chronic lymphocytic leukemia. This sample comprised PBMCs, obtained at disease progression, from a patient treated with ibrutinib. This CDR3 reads CASSGGQGRSEAGELFF. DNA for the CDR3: TGTGCCAGCAGCGGGGGACAGGGAAGGAGTGAGGCCGGGGAGCTGTTTTTT.